The rows below give T cell receptor beta chains drawn from one sample of a study of beta chain features in type 1 diabetes. The repertoire was sequenced with immunoSEQ multiplex PCR; TCRdb's copy has only in-frame clones and lacks some. This sample has under 250,000 clones, with 14% found just once. Sequencing was done on a sample of naive CD4+ T cells from blood. All receptors derive from a man aged 25 to 40 with type 1 diabetes. Both conserved end residues are part of each CDR3. Each record gives: clone size, CDR3 length, V gene, J gene, D gene, CDR3 DNA, CDR3 protein. A D gene is named only where the DNA matches it firmly. Clone size is given for some rows only: seen once, a few or many times, or a class if the clone is expanded.

clone size: few
CDR3 length: 16
V gene: TRBV4-1
J gene: TRBJ2-2
D gene: NA
CDR3 DNA: TGCGCCAGCAGCCAAGAGGACGGAGGAAACACCGGGGAGCTGTTTTTT
CDR3 protein: CASSQEDGGNTGELFF

clone size: few
CDR3 length: 16
V gene: TRBV30
J gene: TRBJ1-6
D gene: TRBD1
CDR3 DNA: TGTGCCTGGAGTGGGGCAGGGGGCTCCTATAATTCACCCCTCCACTTT
CDR3 protein: CAWSGAGGSYNSPLHF

clone size: NA
CDR3 length: 14
V gene: TRBV4-2
J gene: TRBJ2-1
D gene: NA
CDR3 DNA: TGTGCCAGCAGCCAAGCCCCGCTAGAGCATGAGCAGTTCTTC
CDR3 protein: CASSQAPLEHEQFF

clone size: NA
CDR3 length: 14
V gene: TRBV5-1
J gene: TRBJ2-3
D gene: TRBD1
CDR3 DNA: TGCGCCAGCACACCGGGACAGAAGACAGATACGCAGTATTTT
CDR3 protein: CASTPGQKTDTQYF

clone size: few
CDR3 length: 18
V gene: TRBV5-6
J gene: TRBJ2-3
D gene: NA
CDR3 DNA: TGTGCCAGCAGCTTGCAGGCTAGCAGTCATCTCCGCACAGATACGCAGTATTTT
CDR3 protein: CASSLQASSHLRTDTQYF

clone size: NA
CDR3 length: 17
V gene: TRBV5-1
J gene: TRBJ2-3
D gene: NA
CDR3 DNA: TGCGCCAGCAGCCACCGAGGGCTGCTGACATGGGAAGATACGCAGTATTTT
CDR3 protein: CASSHRGLLTWEDTQYF

clone size: NA
CDR3 length: 15
V gene: TRBV5-1
J gene: TRBJ2-1
D gene: NA
CDR3 DNA: TGCGCCAGCAGCCCCGGGACTCCTTCCTACAATGAGCAGTTCTTC
CDR3 protein: CASSPGTPSYNEQFF

clone size: NA
CDR3 length: 15
V gene: TRBV30
J gene: TRBJ2-2
D gene: NA
CDR3 DNA: TGTGCCTGGAGTGCCCAGACAGGTGCGATCGGGGAGCTGTTTTTT
CDR3 protein: CAWSAQTGAIGELFF

clone size: NA
CDR3 length: 14
V gene: TRBV5-1
J gene: TRBJ2-1
D gene: NA
CDR3 DNA: TGCGCCAGCAGCTTGGGGCGGCACGACAATGAGCAGTTCTTC
CDR3 protein: CASSLGRHDNEQFF

clone size: few
CDR3 length: 18
V gene: TRBV11-2
J gene: TRBJ2-1
D gene: TRBD2
CDR3 DNA: TGTGCCAGCAGCTTAGTACCGAGACTAGCGGGAGGACTCAATGAGCAGTTCTTC
CDR3 protein: CASSLVPRLAGGLNEQFF

clone size: NA
CDR3 length: 18
V gene: TRBV4-2
J gene: TRBJ2-1
D gene: TRBD2
CDR3 DNA: TGTGCCAGCAGCCAAGACCCATGGGCGGGAGGGACCTACAATGAGCAGTTCTTC
CDR3 protein: CASSQDPWAGGTYNEQFF

clone size: few
CDR3 length: 14
V gene: TRBV9
J gene: TRBJ1-4
D gene: NA
CDR3 DNA: TGTGCCAGCAGCGTACGGTTCGAGGATGAAAAACTGTTTTTT
CDR3 protein: CASSVRFEDEKLFF

clone size: few
CDR3 length: 16
V gene: TRBV7-9
J gene: TRBJ1-6
D gene: NA
CDR3 DNA: TGTGCCAGCAGACCGCCCAGAATAGGAGGGAATTCACCCCTCCACTTT
CDR3 protein: CASRPPRIGGNSPLHF

clone size: few
CDR3 length: 14
V gene: TRBV9
J gene: TRBJ2-7
D gene: NA
CDR3 DNA: TGTGCCAGCAGCGTAGTCCCGGCAGGCTACGAGCAGTACTTC
CDR3 protein: CASSVVPAGYEQYF

clone size: few
CDR3 length: 13
V gene: TRBV6-4
J gene: TRBJ1-5
D gene: TRBD1
CDR3 DNA: TGTGCCAGCAGTGGGGACAGGAATCAGCCCCAGCATTTT
CDR3 protein: CASSGDRNQPQHF

clone size: NA
CDR3 length: 14
V gene: TRBV6-1
J gene: TRBJ1-1
D gene: TRBD1
CDR3 DNA: TGTGCCAGCAGTAAGACAGGGGCCGACACTGAAGCTTTCTTT
CDR3 protein: CASSKTGADTEAFF

clone size: few
CDR3 length: 15
V gene: TRBV19
J gene: TRBJ2-2
D gene: NA
CDR3 DNA: TGTGCCAGTAGCCCAAGGCGGGCGAACACCGGGGAGCTGTTTTTT
CDR3 protein: CASSPRRANTGELFF

clone size: few
CDR3 length: 17
V gene: TRBV5-1
J gene: TRBJ2-3
D gene: TRBD1
CDR3 DNA: TGCGCCAGCAGCTTGCCCGGGACAGGGAGTGCCACAGATACGCAGTATTTT
CDR3 protein: CASSLPGTGSATDTQYF

clone size: NA
CDR3 length: 15
V gene: TRBV6-5
J gene: TRBJ1-3
D gene: NA
CDR3 DNA: TGTGCCAGCAGTTCGCAGGGGATCTCTGGAAACACCATATATTTT
CDR3 protein: CASSSQGISGNTIYF

clone size: few
CDR3 length: 13
V gene: TRBV2
J gene: TRBJ2-1
D gene: TRBD2
CDR3 DNA: TGTGCCAGCAGTAGGGACTACCGGAATGAGCAGTTCTTC
CDR3 protein: CASSRDYRNEQFF

clone size: few
CDR3 length: 15
V gene: TRBV7-9
J gene: TRBJ2-5
D gene: TRBD2
CDR3 DNA: TGTGCCAGCAGCCTGACTAGCGGGAGGATAGAGACCCAGTACTTC
CDR3 protein: CASSLTSGRIETQYF